This passage covers 14 T cell receptor beta chains from one sample sequenced in a study of blood T cell repertoires in COVID-19. Some clones are missing from TCRdb's copy, which holds only in-frame ones; the method was immunoSEQ multiplex PCR. The data hold about 150,000 clones, with 75% to 90% observed a single time. The sequenced sample consisted of peripheral blood. The receptors here all came from a woman in her thirties or forties with acute or convalescent COVID-19.

This clone was counted only a few times. The CDR3 DNA sequence: TGCAGCGTACGGACAGGGACCGGAACCGGGGAGCTGTTTTTT. As protein: CSVRTGTGTGELFF. J is TRBJ2-2 and V is TRBV29-1, with TRBD1 identical over 8 bases. The CDR3 runs 14 residues. Germline CDR1 is SQVTM and CDR2 is ANQGSEA. Trimming removed 6 bases from V and 5 bases from J; junction bases left unmatched: 8.

The chain combines TRBV30 with TRBJ2-6, with 10 bases matching TRBD1. Germline-derived CDR1 and CDR2 are GTSNPN and SVGIG (reference sequence). The CDR3 contains 19 residues. Trimming at V came to 2 bases and at J to 0 bases, leaving 10 bases not matched to a gene. The CDR3 loop reads CAWSPTGTGVLSGANVLTF. The CDR3 DNA reads as TGTGCCTGGAGTCCAACCGGGACAGGGGTTCTCTCTGGGGCCAACGTCCTGACTTTC.

This clone was seen once. V usage is TRBV6-6 and J usage is TRBJ1-2; D is unclear. Germline lookup yields CDR1 MNHNY and CDR2 SVGAGI (reference sequence). CDR3 length equals 13 residues. Trimming took off 7 bases at V and 8 bases at J, with 17 bases between the two ends. The CDR3 DNA reads TGTGCCAGCAACTCTGGGGAGGGTTGGGGCTACACCTTC. It is translated as CASNSGEGWGYTF.

As concerns this clone: Other DNA sequences in this specimen translate into the identical CDR3. V usage is TRBV6-5 and J usage is TRBJ1-1, with D tentatively TRBD1 (5 bases). The V end lost 6 bases, the J end lost 1 base, and 12 bases lay between the germline ends. Germline V gene data show CDR1 as MNHEY and CDR2 as SVGAGI. CDR3 length: 14 residues. The CDR3 spells CASSTRTGNTEAFF. The CDR3 DNA reads TGTGCCAGCAGCACAAGAACAGGGAACACTGAAGCTTTCTTT.

The chain combines TRBV5-1 with TRBJ2-5; 8 nucleotides line up with TRBD1. Germline CDR1 reads SGHRS; CDR2 reads YFSETQ. The CDR3 length is 14 residues. V dropped 0 bases and J dropped 3; count of bases not matched to a gene: 1. In DNA form, the CDR3 reads TGCGCCAGCAGCTTGGGACAGGGGAAAGAGACCCAGTACTTC. Translation gives CASSLGQGKETQYF.

The CDR3 is CASSYLTSSYNSPLHF. The CDR3 DNA follows: TGTGCCAGCAGTTACTTAACGAGCTCCTATAATTCACCCCTCCACTTT. The chain links TRBV6-7 to TRBJ1-6; D ambiguous. TRBV6-7 is an open reading frame, and its role is uncertain. V lost 1 base and J 0 bases, leaving 7 bases between the germline ends. The CDR3 contains 16 residues.

The chain links TRBV19 to TRBJ1-1, with a weak D call TRBD1 (5 bases). V was clipped by 1 base and J by 4 bases, with 10 bases between them. The CDR3 is 14 amino acids. Germline V gives CDR1 LNHDA, CDR2 SQIVND (reference sequence). CDR3 nucleotides: TGTGCCAGTAGTATAGGAGGCGGGGGCACTGAAGCTTTCTTT. Protein: CASSIGGGGTEAFF.

V and J are TRBV12-3 or TRBV12-4 and TRBJ2-3, with D perhaps matching TRBD2 (6 bases). CDR3 size: 13 residues. Trimming left V 8 bases short and J 2 bases short, with 11 bases between. CDR3 residues: CASLGLLTDTQYF. The CDR3 bases are TGTGCCAGCCTGGGACTCCTCACAGATACGCAGTATTTT.

The rearrangement uses TRBV29-1 and TRBJ1-2; 7 bases fit TRBD1. Germline CDR1 and CDR2: SQVTM and ANQGSEA. With V trimmed by 5 bases and J by 8 bases, 8 bases remained unmatched. The CDR3 runs to 12 residues. The CDR3 nucleotides read TGCAGCGTTTTCGCAGGGGGAAAGGGCTACACCTTC. Its protein product is CSVFAGGKGYTF.

The chain carries TRBV10-3 and TRBJ1-3; D is possibly TRBD1 (5 bases). Germline assignment: CDR1 ENHRY and CDR2 SYGVKD. The CDR3 is 15 amino acids. Deletions cut 3 bases from V and 3 bases from J, with 12 bases between. The CDR3 spells CAISELAGRGNTIYF. CDR3 DNA: TGTGCCATCAGTGAATTAGCAGGGCGTGGAAACACCATATATTTT.

The chain links TRBV11-1 to TRBJ2-1; 9 nucleotides align to TRBD1. This CDR3 contains 15 residues. Trimming at V came to 5 bases and at J to 0 bases, leaving 2 bases not matched to a gene. Germline V lookup: CDR1 SGHAT, CDR2 FQDESV (reference sequence). CDR3 DNA sequence: TGTGCCAGCAGCGTGGACAGGGGCTCCTACAATGAGCAGTTCTTC. Protein: CASSVDRGSYNEQFF.

The chain joins TRBV4-1 to TRBJ2-7; TRBD1 might be the D (7 bases). The CDR3 runs 16 residues. Per the germline V gene, CDR1 is MGHRA and CDR2 is YSYEKL. V was pared by 3 bases and J by 7 bases, with 22 bases between. This chain's CDR3 is CASSQSGGRGQREQYF. The CDR3 nucleotides are TGCGCCAGCAGCCAGTCCGGGGGACGGGGACAGAGAGAGCAGTACTTC.

This clone was seen a few times. V usage is TRBV11-2 and J usage is TRBJ2-7; weak D call: TRBD1 (5 bases). The length of the CDR3 is 13 residues. Germline V gene lookup returns CDR1 SGHAT and CDR2 FQNNGV. Trimming took 3 bases from V and 3 from J, leaving 9 bases between them. Here the CDR3 DNA reads TGTGCCAGCAGCTTGACCACAGGCTACGAGCAGTACTTC. Its protein is CASSLTTGYEQYF.

This clone was observed a few times. This rearrangement joins TRBV7-9 to TRBJ1-1, with TRBD1 as a possible D gene (5 bases). Germline CDR1 is SEHNR and CDR2 is FQNEAQ (reference sequence). This CDR3 contains 12 residues. Between the trimmed V and J ends, which lost 2 bases and 8 bases, there was a span of 9 bases. CDR3 DNA: TGTGCCAGCAGCTTATCAGGGATAGAAGCTTTCTTT. Its translation: CASSLSGIEAFF.